This TCR beta chain was sequenced during a study of blood T cells in healthy people across ages. General study results and limits: Estimates drawn from one million T cells were deemed to understate diversity. Per million T cells, TCR beta diversity dropped roughly linearly as age increased.

J was trimmed by 3 bases and V by 3 bases; bases with no gene match: 6. CDR1 SNHLY and CDR2 FYNNEI come from the germline V gene. There are 16 residues in the CDR3. Of note for this clonotype: Its antigen is still unknown.

Together with a sample-barcoded 5' primer, a J-beta primer mix was included in a second PCR lasting roughly 6 to 12 cycles. Template switching added a 12-random-nucleotide identifier to every cDNA molecule. TCRdb processed the 5' RACE reads anew with MiXCR; each CDR3 protein has one entry. The data contain around 990,000 distinct CDR3 sequences, around two fifths of them singletons. The chain combines TRBV2 with TRBJ2-1; 9 nucleotides match TRBD2. The sequencing sample was made of blood. The sequence came from a young man in good health. The CDR3 region is CASSDLATSGYNEQFF. CDR3 DNA sequence: TGTGCCAGCAGTGATTTGGCGACTAGCGGCTACAATGAGCAGTTCTTC.